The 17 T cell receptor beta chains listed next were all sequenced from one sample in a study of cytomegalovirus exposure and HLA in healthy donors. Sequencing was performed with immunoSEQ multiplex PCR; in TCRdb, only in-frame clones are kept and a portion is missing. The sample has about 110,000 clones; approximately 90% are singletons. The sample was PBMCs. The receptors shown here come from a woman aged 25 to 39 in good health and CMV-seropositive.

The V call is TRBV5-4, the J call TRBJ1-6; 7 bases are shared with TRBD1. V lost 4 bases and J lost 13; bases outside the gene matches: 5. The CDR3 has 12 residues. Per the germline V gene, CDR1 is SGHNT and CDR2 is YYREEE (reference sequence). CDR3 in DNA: TGTGCCAGCAGCGCCCCAGGGGGGCCCCTCCACTTT. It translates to CASSAPGGPLHF.

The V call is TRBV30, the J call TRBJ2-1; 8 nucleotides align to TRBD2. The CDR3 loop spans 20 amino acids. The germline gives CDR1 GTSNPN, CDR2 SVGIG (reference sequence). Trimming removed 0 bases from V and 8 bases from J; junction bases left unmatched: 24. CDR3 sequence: CAWSVRGKLAGRPLNYEQFF. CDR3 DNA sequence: TGTGCCTGGAGTGTACGGGGTAAGCTAGCGGGCCGACCCCTCAATTATGAGCAGTTCTTC.

The CDR3 reads CASSHYGAGVDEQFF. For the CDR3, the DNA is TGCGCCAGCAGCCACTATGGGGCAGGGGTGGATGAGCAGTTCTTC. This sequence joins TRBV4-1 and TRBJ2-1; tentatively, D is TRBD1 (6 bases). Trimming removed 3 bases at V and 8 bases at J, with 17 bases between. The CDR3 is made up of 15 amino acids. The germline CDR1 and CDR2 sequences are MGHRA and YSYEKL.

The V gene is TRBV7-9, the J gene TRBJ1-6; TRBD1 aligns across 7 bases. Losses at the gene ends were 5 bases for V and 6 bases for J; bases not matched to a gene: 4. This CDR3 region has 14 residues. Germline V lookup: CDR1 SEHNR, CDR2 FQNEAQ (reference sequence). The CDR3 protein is CASSPTGPNSPLHF. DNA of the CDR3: TGTGCCAGCAGCCCGACAGGGCCTAATTCACCCCTCCACTTT.

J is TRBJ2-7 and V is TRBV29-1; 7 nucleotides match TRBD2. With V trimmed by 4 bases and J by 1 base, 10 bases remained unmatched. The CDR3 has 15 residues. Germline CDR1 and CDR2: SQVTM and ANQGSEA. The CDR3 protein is CSVVLDGGLSYEQYF. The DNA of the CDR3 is TGCAGCGTTGTTCTAGACGGGGGGTTATCCTACGAGCAGTACTTC.

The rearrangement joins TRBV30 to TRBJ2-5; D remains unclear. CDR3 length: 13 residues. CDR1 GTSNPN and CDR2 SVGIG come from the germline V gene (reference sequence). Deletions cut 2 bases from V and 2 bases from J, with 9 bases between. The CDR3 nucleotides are TGTGCCTGGAGTACCGGGTTACAAGAGACCCAGTACTTC. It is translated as CAWSTGLQETQYF.

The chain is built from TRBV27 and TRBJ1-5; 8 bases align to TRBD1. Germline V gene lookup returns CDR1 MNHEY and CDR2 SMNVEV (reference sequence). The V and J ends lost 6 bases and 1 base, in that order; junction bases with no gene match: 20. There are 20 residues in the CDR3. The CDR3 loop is CASSPRATGQVIRSNQPQHF. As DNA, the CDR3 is TGTGCCAGCAGCCCACGGGCCACGGGACAGGTAATCCGGAGCAATCAGCCCCAGCATTTT.

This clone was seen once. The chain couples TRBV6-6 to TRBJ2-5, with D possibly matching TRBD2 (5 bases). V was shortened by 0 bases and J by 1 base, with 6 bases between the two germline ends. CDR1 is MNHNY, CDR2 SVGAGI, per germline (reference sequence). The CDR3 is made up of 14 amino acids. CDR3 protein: CASSYSEVQETQYF. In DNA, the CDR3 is TGTGCCAGCAGTTACTCGGAGGTCCAAGAGACCCAGTACTTC.

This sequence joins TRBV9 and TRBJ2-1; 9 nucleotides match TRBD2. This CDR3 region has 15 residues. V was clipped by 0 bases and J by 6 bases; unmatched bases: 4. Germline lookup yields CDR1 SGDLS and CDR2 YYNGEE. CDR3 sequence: CASSVGGGRANEQFF. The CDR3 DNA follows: TGTGCCAGCAGCGTAGGGGGCGGGAGGGCCAATGAGCAGTTCTTC.

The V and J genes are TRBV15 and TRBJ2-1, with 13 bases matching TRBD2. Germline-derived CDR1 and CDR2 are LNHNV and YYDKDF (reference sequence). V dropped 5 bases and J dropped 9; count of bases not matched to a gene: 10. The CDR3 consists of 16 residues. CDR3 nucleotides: TGTGCCACCAGCGATTGGACTAGCGGGAGTTGGAGTGAGCAGTTCTTC. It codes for CATSDWTSGSWSEQFF.

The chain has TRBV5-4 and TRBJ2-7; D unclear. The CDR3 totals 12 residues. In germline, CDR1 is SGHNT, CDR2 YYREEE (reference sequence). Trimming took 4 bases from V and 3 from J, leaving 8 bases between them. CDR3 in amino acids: CASSANGYEQYF. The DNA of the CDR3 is TGTGCCAGCAGCGCGAACGGCTACGAGCAGTACTTC.

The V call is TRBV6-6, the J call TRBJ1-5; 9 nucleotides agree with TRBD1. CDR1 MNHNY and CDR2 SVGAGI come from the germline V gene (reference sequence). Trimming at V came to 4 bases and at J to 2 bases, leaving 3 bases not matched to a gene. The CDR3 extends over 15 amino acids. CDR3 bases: TGTGCCAGCAGTTCACAGGGGGCACGCAATCAGCCCCAGCATTTT. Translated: CASSSQGARNQPQHF.

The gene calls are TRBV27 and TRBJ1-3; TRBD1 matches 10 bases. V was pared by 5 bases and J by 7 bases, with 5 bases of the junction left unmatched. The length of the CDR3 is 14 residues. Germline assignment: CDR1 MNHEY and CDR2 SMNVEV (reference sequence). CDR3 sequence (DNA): TGTGCCAGCAGTCCGTGGACAGGGGGGAACACCATATATTTT. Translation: CASSPWTGGNTIYF.

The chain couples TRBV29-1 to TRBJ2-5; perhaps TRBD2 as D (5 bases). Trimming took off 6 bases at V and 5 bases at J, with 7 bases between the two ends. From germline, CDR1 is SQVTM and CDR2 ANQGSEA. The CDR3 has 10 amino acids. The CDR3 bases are TGCAGCGTCGCGGGTGAGACCCAGTACTTC. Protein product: CSVAGETQYF.

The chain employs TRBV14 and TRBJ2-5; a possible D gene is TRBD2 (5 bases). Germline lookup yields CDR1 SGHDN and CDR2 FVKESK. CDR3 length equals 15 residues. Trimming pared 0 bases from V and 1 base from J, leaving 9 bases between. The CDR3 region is CASSQEMSGQETQYF. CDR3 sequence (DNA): TGTGCCAGCAGCCAAGAGATGAGCGGCCAAGAGACCCAGTACTTC.

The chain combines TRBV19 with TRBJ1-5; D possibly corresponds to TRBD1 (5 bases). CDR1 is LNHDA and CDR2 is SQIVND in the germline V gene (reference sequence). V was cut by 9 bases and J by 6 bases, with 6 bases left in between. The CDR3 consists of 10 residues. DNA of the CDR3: TGTGCCAGCGGGGGTCAGCCCCAGCATTTT. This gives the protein CASGGQPQHF.

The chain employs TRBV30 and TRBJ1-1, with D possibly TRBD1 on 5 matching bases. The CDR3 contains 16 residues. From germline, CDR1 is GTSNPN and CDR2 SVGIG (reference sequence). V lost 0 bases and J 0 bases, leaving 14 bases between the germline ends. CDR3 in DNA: TGTGCCTGGAGTGTACCCCAGGGACTAATGAACACTGAAGCTTTCTTT. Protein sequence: CAWSVPQGLMNTEAFF. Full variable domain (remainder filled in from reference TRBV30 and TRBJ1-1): SQTIHQWPATLVQPVGSPLSLECTVEGTSNPNLYWYRQAAGRGLQLLFYSVGIGQISSEVPQNLSASRPQDRQFILSSKKLLLSDSGFYLCAWSVPQGLMNTEAFFGQGTRLTVV.